This record covers a single TCR beta chain. Its antigen remains unknown. The sample originates from a study of vaccination and CD4 T cells after COVID-19. Study at large: Six men and four women formed the convalescents, two being Hispanic. Participants got two doses of BNT162b2 or mRNA-1273 vaccine. Study-level points and caveats: Among reactive clones from convalescent patients, a median roughly 85% appeared only post-vaccination.

The CDR3 runs to 17 residues. The V and J ends lost 5 bases and 7 bases, in that order; junction bases with no gene match: 19. Germline CDR1 reads SNHLY; CDR2 reads FYNNEI. TCRdb reprocessed the PCR reads via MiXCR and lists one record per CDR3 protein. The sample has 15,000 to 20,000 distinct CDR3 sequences; around two thirds are singletons. This chain links TRBV2 with TRBJ1-2, with TRBD1 matching 7 bases. The TCR comes from a human donor who had recovered from COVID-19. The sample in question was CD4+ T cells from blood, obtained before SARS-CoV-2 vaccination. In DNA form, the CDR3 reads TGTGCCAGCAGTACGCTTATGTTAAAACAGGGGTCTGGTGGCTACACCTTC. Its translation: CASSTLMLKQGSGGYTF.